This T cell receptor (beta chain) came from a study of early T cells in non-severe SARS-CoV-2 infection. Background on the study: Sequencing of bulk RNA from unsorted whole blood was done, without chain pairing.

Remarks on this clonotype: The antigen is unknown. One end of the junction varies from germline; a read error may be responsible.

Study-level points and caveats: VDJdb matching skewed toward anti-spike CD8 responses, missing private and CD4 specificities.

Unique molecular identifiers were affixed to single, distinct cDNA molecules. TCRdb fed the 5' RACE reads into MiXCR, producing one record per CDR3 protein. The repertoire holds some 80,000 distinct CDR3 sequences, with roughly an eighth as singletons. The sequencing input was whole blood. The sequence was obtained from an adult who was a healthcare worker with PCR-confirmed SARS-CoV-2 infection or an uninfected control (not recorded which).

The chain's CDR3 is CASRQGQNRPQHF. CDR3 DNA sequence: TGTGCCAGCAGACAGGGACAAAATCGGCCCCAGCATTTT. The rearrangement uses TRBV5-8 and TRBJ1-5, with D possibly TRBD1 on 6 matching bases. The CDR3 is made up of 13 amino acids. Germline values: CDR1 SGHTS, CDR2 YDEGEE.